Presented here are 17 T cell receptor beta chains from one specimen sequenced in a study of blood T cell repertoires in COVID-19. TCRdb's table, derived via immunoSEQ multiplex PCR, lists solely in-frame clones and lacks some. Of around 450,000 clones in the sample, around 89% are singletons; the top ten hold about 4.5%. The source material was peripheral blood. These receptor sequences come from a woman younger than 45 with acute or convalescent COVID-19.

V and J are TRBV28 and TRBJ2-2; D call uncertain. The germline V gene encodes CDR1 MDHEN and CDR2 SYDVKM. The CDR3 contains 17 residues. The V end was cut by 1 base, the J end by 7 bases, with 19 bases between. The CDR3 DNA reads TGTGCCAGCAGTTTATTTCCGGGTTCGAGGATCGACGGGGAGCTGTTTTTT. This encodes CASSLFPGSRIDGELFF. The full variable domain, completed using reference TRBV28 and TRBJ2-2, is DVKVTQSSRYLVKRTGEKVFLECVQDMDHENMFWYRQDPGLGLRLIYFSYDVKMKEKGDIPEGYSVSREKKERFSLILESASTNQTSMYLCASSLFPGSRIDGELFFGEGSRLTVL.

The V and J genes are TRBV5-1 and TRBJ2-7, with 8 bases aligning to TRBD1. Germline V gives CDR1 SGHRS, CDR2 YFSETQ. The CDR3 is 12 amino acids. J lost 9 bases, V lost 3 bases, and 5 bases had no gene match. As DNA, the CDR3 is TGCGCCAGCAGCTCCGACAGGGGCGGGCAGTACTTC. It yields the protein CASSSDRGGQYF.

The chain recombines TRBV5-1 with TRBJ2-7, with TRBD2 identical over 13 bases. CDR3 size: 15 residues. J was trimmed by 5 bases and V by 4 bases; bases with no gene match: 6. Germline values: CDR1 SGHRS, CDR2 YFSETQ. The DNA of the CDR3 is TGCGCCAGCAGCGAAAATGGACTAGCGGGGGACGAGCAGTACTTC. The encoded protein is CASSENGLAGDEQYF. Drawing the rest from reference TRBV5-1 and TRBJ2-7, the complete variable domain is KAGVTQTPRYLIKTRGQQVTLSCSPISGHRSVSWYQQTPGQGLQFLFEYFSETQRNKGNFPGRFSGRQFSNSRSEMNVSTLELGDSALYLCASSENGLAGDEQYFGPGTRLTVT.

This clone appeared once. The chain carries TRBV2 and TRBJ2-7; 7 positions match TRBD1. Trimming at V came to 6 bases and at J to 7 bases, leaving 3 bases not matched to a gene. CDR1 is SNHLY and CDR2 is FYNNEI in the germline V gene. The CDR3 is made up of 11 amino acids. The CDR3 bases are TGTGCCAGCAGGTACAGGGGTGAGCAGTACTTC. Translated, it gives CASRYRGEQYF.

The rearrangement uses TRBV5-6 and TRBJ2-1; TRBD1 matches 7 bases. Trimming took 5 bases from V and 5 from J; bases not matched to a gene: 7. This CDR3 has 14 amino acids. CDR1 is SGHDT and CDR2 is YYEEEE in the germline V gene. The CDR3 reads CASRNRGGHNEQFF. CDR3 DNA: TGTGCCAGCAGAAACAGGGGTGGTCACAATGAGCAGTTCTTC.

The chain employs TRBV30 and TRBJ1-1; possibly TRBD1 for D (5 bases). Trimming stripped 4 bases from V and 11 bases from J, with 11 bases between. The CDR3 totals 10 residues. Germline-derived CDR1 and CDR2 are GTSNPN and SVGIG (reference sequence). In nucleotides, the CDR3 is TGTGCCTGGATTCAGGGTTGGGCTTTCTTT. It translates to CAWIQGWAFF.

The J gene is TRBJ2-5, the V gene TRBV24-1, with 11 bases matching TRBD1. Germline V gene sequence: CDR1 KGHDR, CDR2 SFDVKD. Unmatched junction bases numbered 5, after V lost 2 bases and J lost 4 bases. The CDR3 has 16 amino acids. The CDR3 DNA reads as TGTGCCACCAGTGATTCCGGACAGGGGGCCTTAGAGACCCAGTACTTC. Translated, it gives CATSDSGQGALETQYF.

V gene TRBV28 combines with J gene TRBJ2-7, with 10 nucleotides matching TRBD1. This CDR3 contains 14 residues. The germline V gene encodes CDR1 MDHEN and CDR2 SYDVKM. The trim removed 8 bases at V and 5 bases at J, leaving 9 bases unmatched. As DNA, the CDR3 is TGTGCCAGCCACACCGGGACAGGGGTCCACGAGCAGTACTTC. Translating gives CASHTGTGVHEQYF.

This sequence joins TRBV4-1 and TRBJ1-1; weak D call: TRBD1 (6 bases). The germline CDR1 and CDR2 sequences are MGHRA and YSYEKL. The V end lost 4 bases, the J end lost 4 bases, and 16 bases lay between the germline ends. This CDR3 region has 15 residues. CDR3 nucleotides: TGCGCCAGCAGCCCCCTCCCCACAGGGCCCACTGAAGCTTTCTTT. This encodes CASSPLPTGPTEAFF.

The rearrangement uses TRBV4-1 and TRBJ2-1; a possible D gene is TRBD2 (5 bases). Trimming removed 1 base from V and 5 bases from J, with 21 bases in between. Per germline, CDR1 MGHRA and CDR2 YSYEKL. The CDR3 loop spans 18 amino acids. DNA of the CDR3: TGCGCCAGCAGCCAAGTGGAGGTCGGAGCCCGTGGGGACAATGAGCAGTTCTTC. It yields the protein CASSQVEVGARGDNEQFF.

The chain recombines TRBV4-1 with TRBJ1-1; possibly TRBD1 for D (6 bases). CDR1 and CDR2 from the germline V gene are MGHRA and YSYEKL. V lost 6 bases and J 6 bases, leaving 26 bases between the germline ends. This CDR3 region has 17 residues. The CDR3 DNA reads as TGCGCCAGCAGATCCCCGGGTACAAGCGGGGACAACGCTGAAGCTTTCTTT. Amino acids: CASRSPGTSGDNAEAFF.

The V and J genes are TRBV6-1 and TRBJ2-7; TRBD1 aligns across 7 bases. Looked up from germline, CDR1 is MNHNS and CDR2 is SASEGT. The CDR3 is 14 amino acids. Losses at the gene ends were 3 bases for V and 3 bases for J; bases not matched to a gene: 5. Written as DNA, the CDR3 is TGTGCCAGCAGTGATTCCCAGGGGGACTACGAGCAGTACTTC. It yields the protein CASSDSQGDYEQYF.

The rearrangement uses TRBV5-1 and TRBJ1-4, with D uncertain. V was clipped by 4 bases and J by 8 bases, with 12 bases between them. The CDR3 has 13 amino acids. Germline assignment: CDR1 SGHRS and CDR2 YFSETQ. CDR3 residues: CASSIGVGEKLFF. CDR3 nucleotide sequence: TGCGCCAGCAGCATCGGGGTGGGGGAAAAACTGTTTTTT.

This clone was found once. The chain links TRBV11-1 to TRBJ2-7; D is undetermined. The germline V gene encodes CDR1 SGHAT and CDR2 FQDESV (reference sequence). V was clipped by 5 bases and J by 3 bases, with 5 bases between them. The length of the CDR3 is 11 residues. The DNA of the CDR3 is TGTGCCAGCAGCCAAAACTACGAGCAGTACTTC. Translation: CASSQNYEQYF.

The V and J genes are TRBV6-5 and TRBJ1-1; TRBD1 is a possible D gene (6 bases). There are 14 residues in the CDR3. The V end was cut by 7 bases, the J end by 1 base, with 13 bases between. The germline gives CDR1 MNHEY, CDR2 SVGAGI. CDR3 sequence: CASKGGNSNTEAFF. As DNA, the CDR3 is TGTGCCAGCAAGGGGGGGAATTCGAACACTGAAGCTTTCTTT.

The chain uses TRBV30 and TRBJ1-4, with 8 nucleotides matching TRBD1. Per germline, CDR1 GTSNPN and CDR2 SVGIG (reference sequence). The CDR3 runs to 15 residues. With V trimmed by 3 bases and J by 8 bases, 11 bases remained unmatched. CDR3 loop: CAWRSREGQVEKLFF. CDR3 bases: TGTGCCTGGAGGAGCCGAGAGGGACAGGTGGAAAAACTGTTTTTT.

On this clone: The same CDR3 arises from other DNA sequences in this sample as well. This chain links TRBV12-3 or TRBV12-4 with TRBJ2-6; no firm D call. The CDR3 covers 13 residues. V shed 5 bases and J shed 3 bases, with 5 bases lying between them. As DNA, the CDR3 is TGTGCCAGCAGTCCTAGTGGGGCCAACGTCCTGACTTTC. This codes for CASSPSGANVLTF.